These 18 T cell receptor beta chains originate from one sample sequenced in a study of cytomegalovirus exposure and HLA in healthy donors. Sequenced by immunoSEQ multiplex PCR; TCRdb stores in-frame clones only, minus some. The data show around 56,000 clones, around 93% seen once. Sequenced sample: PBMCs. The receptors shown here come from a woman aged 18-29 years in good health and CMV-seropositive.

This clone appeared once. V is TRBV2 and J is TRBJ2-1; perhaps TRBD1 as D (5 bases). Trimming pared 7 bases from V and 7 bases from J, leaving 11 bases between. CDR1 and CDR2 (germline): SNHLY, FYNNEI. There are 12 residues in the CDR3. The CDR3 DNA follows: TGTGCCAGCATTACAACAGGTAATGAGCAGTTCTTC. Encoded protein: CASITTGNEQFF.

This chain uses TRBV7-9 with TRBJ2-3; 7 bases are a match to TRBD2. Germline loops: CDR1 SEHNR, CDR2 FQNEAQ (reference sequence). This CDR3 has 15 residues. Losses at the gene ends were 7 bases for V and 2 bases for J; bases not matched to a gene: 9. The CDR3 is CASTDPSGNTDTQYF. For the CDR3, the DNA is TGTGCCAGCACCGACCCAAGCGGGAACACAGATACGCAGTATTTT.

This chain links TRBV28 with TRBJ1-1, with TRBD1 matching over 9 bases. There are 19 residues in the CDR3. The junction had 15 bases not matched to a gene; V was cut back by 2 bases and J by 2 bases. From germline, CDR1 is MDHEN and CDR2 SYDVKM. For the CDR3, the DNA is TGTGCCAGCAGTTTAGCCCCCGGGACAGGGAAGGGGGCTAACACTGAAGCTTTCTTT. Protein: CASSLAPGTGKGANTEAFF.

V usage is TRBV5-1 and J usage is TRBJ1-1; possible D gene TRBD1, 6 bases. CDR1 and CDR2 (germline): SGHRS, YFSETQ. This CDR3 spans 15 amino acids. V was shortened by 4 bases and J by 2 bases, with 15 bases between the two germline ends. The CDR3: CASSLEVTGNTEAFF. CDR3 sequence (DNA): TGCGCCAGCAGCCTGGAAGTGACAGGCAACACTGAAGCTTTCTTT.

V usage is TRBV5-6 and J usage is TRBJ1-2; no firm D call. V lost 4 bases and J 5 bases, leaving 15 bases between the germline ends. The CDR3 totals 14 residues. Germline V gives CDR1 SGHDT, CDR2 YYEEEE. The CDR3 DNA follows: TGTGCCAGCAGCCGGAAATCGGCGCGGTATGGCTACACCTTC. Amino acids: CASSRKSARYGYTF.

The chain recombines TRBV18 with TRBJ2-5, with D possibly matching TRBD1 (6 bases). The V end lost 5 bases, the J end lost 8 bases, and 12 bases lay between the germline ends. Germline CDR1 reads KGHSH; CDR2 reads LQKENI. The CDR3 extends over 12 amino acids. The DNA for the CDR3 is TGTGCCAGCTCAGCGACAGGAGAAACCCAGTACTTC. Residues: CASSATGETQYF.

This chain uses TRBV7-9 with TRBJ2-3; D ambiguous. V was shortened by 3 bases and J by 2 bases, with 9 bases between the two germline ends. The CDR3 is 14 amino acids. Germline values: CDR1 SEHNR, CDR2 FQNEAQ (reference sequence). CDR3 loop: CASSFAYPTDTQYF. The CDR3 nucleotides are TGTGCCAGCAGCTTCGCCTACCCCACAGATACGCAGTATTTT.

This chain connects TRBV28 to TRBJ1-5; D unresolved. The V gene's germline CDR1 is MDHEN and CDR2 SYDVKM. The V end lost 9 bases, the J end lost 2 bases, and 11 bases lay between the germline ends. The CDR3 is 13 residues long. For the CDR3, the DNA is TGTGCCAGTCAGAGGGTTGGCAATCAGCCCCAGCATTTT. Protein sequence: CASQRVGNQPQHF.

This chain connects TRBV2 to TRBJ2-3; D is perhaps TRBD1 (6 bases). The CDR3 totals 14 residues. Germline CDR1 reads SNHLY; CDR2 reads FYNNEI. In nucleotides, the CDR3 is TGTGCAATCACCCAGGGGAGTGGCACAGATACGCAGTATTTT. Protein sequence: CAITQGSGTDTQYF.

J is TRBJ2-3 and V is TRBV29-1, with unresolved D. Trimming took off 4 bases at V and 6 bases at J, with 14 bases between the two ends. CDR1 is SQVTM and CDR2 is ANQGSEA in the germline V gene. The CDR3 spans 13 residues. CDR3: CSVAPRTVDTQYF. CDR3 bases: TGCAGCGTTGCCCCCCGAACGGTTGATACGCAGTATTTT.

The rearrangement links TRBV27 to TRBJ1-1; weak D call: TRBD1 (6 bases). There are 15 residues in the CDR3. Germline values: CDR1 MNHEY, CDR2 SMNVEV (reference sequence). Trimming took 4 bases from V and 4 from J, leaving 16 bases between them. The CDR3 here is CASSWAGGAITEAFF. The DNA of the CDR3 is TGTGCCAGCAGTTGGGCGGGGGGCGCAATCACTGAAGCTTTCTTT.

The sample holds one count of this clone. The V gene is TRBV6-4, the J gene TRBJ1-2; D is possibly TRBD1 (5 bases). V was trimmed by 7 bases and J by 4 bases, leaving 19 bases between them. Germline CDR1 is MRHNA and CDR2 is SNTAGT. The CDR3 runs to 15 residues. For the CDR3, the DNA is TGTGCCAGCAATCCAGCCGACAGAGAGGTCTATGGCTACACCTTC. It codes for CASNPADREVYGYTF.

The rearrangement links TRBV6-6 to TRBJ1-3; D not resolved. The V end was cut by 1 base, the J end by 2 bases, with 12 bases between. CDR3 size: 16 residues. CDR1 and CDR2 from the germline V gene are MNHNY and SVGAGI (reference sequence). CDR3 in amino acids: CASSYYAGGTGNTIYF. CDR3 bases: TGTGCCAGCAGTTACTACGCTGGCGGAACTGGAAACACCATATATTTT.

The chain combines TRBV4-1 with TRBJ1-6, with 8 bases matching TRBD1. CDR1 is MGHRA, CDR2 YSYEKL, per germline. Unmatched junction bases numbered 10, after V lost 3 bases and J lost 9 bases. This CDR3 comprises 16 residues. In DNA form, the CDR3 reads TGCGCCAGCAGCCATCGGACAGGGAGGTCGGGTTCACCCCTCCACTTT. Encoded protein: CASSHRTGRSGSPLHF.

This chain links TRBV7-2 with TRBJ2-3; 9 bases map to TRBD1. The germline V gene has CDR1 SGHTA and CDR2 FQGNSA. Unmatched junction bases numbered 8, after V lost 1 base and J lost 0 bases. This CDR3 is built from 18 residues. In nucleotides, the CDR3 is TGTGCCAGCAGCTTAGTTATGGCAGGGACAGGGAGCACAGATACGCAGTATTTT. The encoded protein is CASSLVMAGTGSTDTQYF.

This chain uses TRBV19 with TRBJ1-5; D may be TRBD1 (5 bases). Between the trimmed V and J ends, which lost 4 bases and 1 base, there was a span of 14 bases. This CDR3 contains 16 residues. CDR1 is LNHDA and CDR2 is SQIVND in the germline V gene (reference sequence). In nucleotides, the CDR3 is TGTGCCAGTAGTACCACCGGGGGAGGGAGCAATCAGCCCCAGCATTTT. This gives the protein CASSTTGGGSNQPQHF.

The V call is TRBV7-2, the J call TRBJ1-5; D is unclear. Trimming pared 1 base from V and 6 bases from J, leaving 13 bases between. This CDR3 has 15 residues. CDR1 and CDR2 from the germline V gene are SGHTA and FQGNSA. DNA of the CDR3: TGTGCCAGCAGCTTAGTGGAGGGCGGGGTTCAGCCCCAGCATTTT. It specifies CASSLVEGGVQPQHF.

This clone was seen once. The CDR3, as DNA: TGTGCCAGCTCACCACTGGGACAGGAGCTCACACCCCTCCACTTT. Encoded protein: CASSPLGQELTPLHF. This sequence joins TRBV18 and TRBJ1-6; TRBD1 matches at 8 bases. The germline V gene encodes CDR1 KGHSH and CDR2 LQKENI. The CDR3 is made up of 15 amino acids. V was pared by 1 base and J by 11 bases, with 7 bases of the junction left unmatched.